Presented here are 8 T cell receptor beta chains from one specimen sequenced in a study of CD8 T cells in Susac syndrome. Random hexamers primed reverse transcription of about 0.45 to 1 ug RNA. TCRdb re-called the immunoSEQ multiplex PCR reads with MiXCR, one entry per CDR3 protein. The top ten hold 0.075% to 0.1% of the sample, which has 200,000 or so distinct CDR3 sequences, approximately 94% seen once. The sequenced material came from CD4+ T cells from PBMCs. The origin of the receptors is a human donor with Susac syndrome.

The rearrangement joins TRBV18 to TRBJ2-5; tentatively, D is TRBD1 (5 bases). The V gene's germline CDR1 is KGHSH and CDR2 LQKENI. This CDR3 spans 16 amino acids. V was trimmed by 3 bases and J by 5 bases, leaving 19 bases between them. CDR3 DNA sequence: TGTGCCAGCTCACCCCTAAGGGGTGGTTTTATGGAGACCCAGTACTTC. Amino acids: CASSPLRGGFMETQYF.

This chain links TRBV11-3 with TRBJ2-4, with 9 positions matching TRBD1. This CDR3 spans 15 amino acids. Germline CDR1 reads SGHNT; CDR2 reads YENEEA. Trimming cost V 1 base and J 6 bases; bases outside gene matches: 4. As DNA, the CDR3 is TGTGCCAGCAGCTTAGGCGGGGGACAGGGAAACATTCAGTACTTC. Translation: CASSLGGGQGNIQYF.

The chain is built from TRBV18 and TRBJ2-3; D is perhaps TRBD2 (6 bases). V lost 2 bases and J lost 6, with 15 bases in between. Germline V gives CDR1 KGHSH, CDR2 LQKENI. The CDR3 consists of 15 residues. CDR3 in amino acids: CASSPGGTGTDTQYF. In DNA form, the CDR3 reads TGTGCCAGCTCACCAGGCGGGACGGGGACGGATACGCAGTATTTT. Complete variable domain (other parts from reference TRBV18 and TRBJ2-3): NAGVMQNPRHLVRRRGQEARLRCSPMKGHSHVYWYRQLPEEGLKFMVYLQKENIIDESGMPKERFSAEFPKEGPSILRIQQVVRGDSAAYFCASSPGGTGTDTQYFGPGTRLTVL.

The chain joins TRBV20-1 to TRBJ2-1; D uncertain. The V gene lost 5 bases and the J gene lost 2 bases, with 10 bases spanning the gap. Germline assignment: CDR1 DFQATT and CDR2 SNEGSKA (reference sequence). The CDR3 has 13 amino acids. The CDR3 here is CSAHTGPYNEQFF. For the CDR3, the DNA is TGCAGTGCTCACACGGGCCCCTACAATGAGCAGTTCTTC.

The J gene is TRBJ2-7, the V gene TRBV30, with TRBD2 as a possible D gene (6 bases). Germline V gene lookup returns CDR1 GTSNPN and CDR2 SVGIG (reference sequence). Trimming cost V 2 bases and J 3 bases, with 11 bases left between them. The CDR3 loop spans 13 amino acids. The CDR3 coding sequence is TGTGCCTGGAGTCTGGGACTGAACTACGAGCAGTACTTC. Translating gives CAWSLGLNYEQYF.

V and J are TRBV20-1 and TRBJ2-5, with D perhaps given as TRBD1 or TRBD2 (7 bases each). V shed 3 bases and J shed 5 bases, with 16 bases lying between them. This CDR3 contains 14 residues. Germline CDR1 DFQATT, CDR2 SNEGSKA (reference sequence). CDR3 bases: TGCAGTGCTAGGGGGGGGGACAGAATGGAGACCCAGTACTTC. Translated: CSARGGDRMETQYF.

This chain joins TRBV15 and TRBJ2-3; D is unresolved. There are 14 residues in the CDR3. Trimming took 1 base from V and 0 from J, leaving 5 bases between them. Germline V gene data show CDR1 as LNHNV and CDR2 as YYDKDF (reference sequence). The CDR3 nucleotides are TGTGCCACCAGCAGAGCCGGGAGCACAGATACGCAGTATTTT. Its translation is CATSRAGSTDTQYF.

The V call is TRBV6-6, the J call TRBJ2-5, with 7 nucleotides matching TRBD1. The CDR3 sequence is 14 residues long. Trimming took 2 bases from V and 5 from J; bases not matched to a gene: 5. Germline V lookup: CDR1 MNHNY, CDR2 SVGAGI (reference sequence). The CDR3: CASSYRGRRETQYF. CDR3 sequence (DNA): TGTGCCAGCAGTTACAGGGGGCGCCGGGAGACCCAGTACTTC.